The entry below describes one TCR beta chain. The data derive from a study of T cell changes during pregnancy in multiple sclerosis. The CDR3 runs to 14 residues. In germline, CDR1 is SGHTA, CDR2 FQGNSA. V dropped 3 bases and J dropped 5 bases, with 10 bases sitting between them. TCRdb's table, derived via immunoSEQ multiplex PCR, lists solely in-frame clones and lacks some. The table lists some 97,000 clones, 85% to 95% of them singletons. This receptor was taken from a female donor with multiple sclerosis, enrolled in a pregnancy study. The chain employs TRBV7-2 and TRBJ2-2; maybe TRBD2 (5 bases). The specimen comprised peripheral blood, sampled before pregnancy. DNA of the CDR3: TGTGCCAGCAGCTTCAAACGGGGTACCGGGGAGCTGTTTTTT. Its protein is CASSFKRGTGELFF.